The 14 T cell receptor beta chains in this list originate from one sample, sequenced in a study of graft-versus-host responses after intestinal transplantation. The assay was immunoSEQ multiplex PCR, and TCRdb's table has in-frame clones only and misses some. The sample holds around 19,000 clones; about 40% are singletons and the top ten take roughly 2%. The sample was alloreactive CD4+ T cells from a mixed lymphocyte reaction culture, taken before transplantation. Documented subset: CFSE-low proliferating T cells sorted from approximately 6-day pre-transplant mixed lymphocyte reaction (GvH or HvG direction). Every receptor here comes from a human patient who was an organ donor for intestinal transplantation.

V and J are TRBV6-1 and TRBJ1-5, with D possibly matching TRBD1 (6 bases). The germline gives CDR1 MNHNS, CDR2 SASEGT. V lost 2 bases and J lost 2, with 13 bases in between. This CDR3 has 16 amino acids. The CDR3 region is CASSEWGAKGNQPQHF. The CDR3 region has the DNA TGTGCCAGCAGTGAATGGGGGGCAAAAGGCAATCAGCCCCAGCATTTT.

The V gene is TRBV18, the J gene TRBJ2-5; D is perhaps TRBD1 or TRBD2 (6 bases each). Germline assignment: CDR1 KGHSH and CDR2 LQKENI. Trimming took 3 bases from V and 5 from J, leaving 25 bases between them. CDR3 size: 18 residues. In DNA, the CDR3 is TGTGCCAGCTCACCTAGGACTGAACGGTGGGGGGCCAAGGAGACCCAGTACTTC. This sequence encodes CASSPRTERWGAKETQYF.

This clone was detected only a few times. V and J are TRBV5-1 and TRBJ2-5, with D possibly TRBD1 on 6 matching bases. V gave up 5 bases and J gave up 4 bases, with 12 bases separating them. This CDR3 spans 13 amino acids. From germline, CDR1 is SGHRS and CDR2 YFSETQ. CDR3 amino acids: CASRQGGLETQYF. CDR3 sequence (DNA): TGCGCCAGCAGACAGGGTGGTTTAGAGACCCAGTACTTC.

This clone is medium-sized (0.01 to 0.1%) by share. The V gene is TRBV28, the J gene TRBJ1-1; no clear D. CDR1 and CDR2 from the germline V gene are MDHEN and SYDVKM. The germline V and J ends were trimmed by 4 bases and 9 bases, with 12 bases remaining between them. The CDR3 loop spans 12 amino acids. CDR3 amino acids: CASSYTRRKAFF. The CDR3 DNA reads TGTGCCAGCAGTTATACGAGAAGGAAAGCTTTCTTT.

This clone qualifies as medium-sized. The genes are TRBV10-3 and TRBJ1-5; D is perhaps TRBD1 (6 bases). The CDR3 runs to 13 residues. V was clipped by 4 bases and J by 2 bases, with 6 bases between them. Germline CDR1 ENHRY, CDR2 SYGVKD. The CDR3 protein is CAISGTGNQPQHF. The CDR3 DNA is TGTGCCATCAGTGGGACAGGCAATCAGCCCCAGCATTTT.

This clone occurred a few times. The chain joins TRBV5-4 to TRBJ2-7; the match to TRBD1 covers 9 bases. V dropped 4 bases and J dropped 1; count of bases not matched to a gene: 6. This CDR3 spans 15 amino acids. The germline gives CDR1 SGHNT, CDR2 YYREEE (reference sequence). CDR3 in amino acids: CASSPGTGPSYEQYF. CDR3 DNA sequence: TGTGCCAGCAGCCCGGGGACAGGGCCTTCCTACGAGCAGTACTTC.

This clone showed up just a few times. The V call is TRBV5-5, the J call TRBJ2-7; 7 positions agree with TRBD1. V lost 2 bases to trimming and J lost 4 bases; unmatched junction nucleotides: 6. The CDR3 extends over 14 amino acids. Germline V gene lookup returns CDR1 SGHKS and CDR2 YYEKEE (reference sequence). Here the CDR3 reads CASSFGTVRYEQYF. The CDR3 coding sequence is TGTGCCAGCAGCTTCGGGACAGTGAGGTACGAGCAGTACTTC.

With regard to this clone: The junction shows a germline mismatch at one end, possibly a read error. This chain joins TRBV10-3 and TRBJ1-2, with D unresolved. The CDR3 runs to 12 residues. Germline loops: CDR1 ENHRY, CDR2 SYGVKD. CDR3 sequence reads: CAISDSNYGHTF. The CDR3 DNA follows: TGTGCCATCAGTGACAGCAACTATGGCCACACCTTC.

This rearrangement joins TRBV29-1 to TRBJ1-2; D is undetermined. The CDR3 spans 14 residues. The ends were cut back, 6 bases at V and 4 bases at J, with 18 bases in the middle. The germline gives CDR1 SQVTM, CDR2 ANQGSEA. The CDR3 DNA follows: TGCAGCGTCAACACAGTGCCCCCGGGCTATGGCTACACCTTC. It yields the protein CSVNTVPPGYGYTF.

This clone appeared once. The chain recombines TRBV6-6 with TRBJ2-1; TRBD2 matches 14 bases. The germline gives CDR1 MNHNY, CDR2 SVGAGI (reference sequence). J was trimmed by 10 bases and V by 2 bases; bases with no gene match: 7. The length of the CDR3 is 16 residues. The CDR3 DNA sequence: TGTGCCAGCAGTTACACTGGGACTAGCGGGAGAAGCGAGCAGTTCTTC. Its protein is CASSYTGTSGRSEQFF.

This clone was detected only a few times. The V call is TRBV19, the J call TRBJ2-1, with 7 bases aligning to TRBD2. The germline gives CDR1 LNHDA, CDR2 SQIVND (reference sequence). This CDR3 contains 16 residues. Losses at the gene ends were 3 bases for V and 8 bases for J; bases not matched to a gene: 13. The chain's CDR3 is CASSIVDGRKYDEQFF. As DNA, the CDR3 is TGTGCCAGTAGTATCGTGGACGGGAGGAAGTACGATGAGCAGTTCTTC.

The chain uses TRBV4-1 and TRBJ2-7; 7 bases fit TRBD1. Per germline, CDR1 MGHRA and CDR2 YSYEKL. There are 13 residues in the CDR3. Trimming removed 5 bases from V and 3 bases from J; junction bases left unmatched: 4. In DNA, the CDR3 is TGCGCCAGCAGCATCGGGACAGTCTACGAGCAGTACTTC. This translates into CASSIGTVYEQYF.

This clone was seen a handful of times. This sequence joins TRBV19 and TRBJ2-4; no firm D call. CDR3 length: 14 residues. Trimming left V 5 bases short and J 6 bases short, with 14 bases between. Germline V lookup: CDR1 LNHDA, CDR2 SQIVND (reference sequence). In DNA, the CDR3 is TGTGCCAGTAGTCTTCATGATGGGCGAAACATTCAGTACTTC. This sequence encodes CASSLHDGRNIQYF.

The chain recombines TRBV6-5 with TRBJ2-1; weak D call: TRBD1 (6 bases). In germline, CDR1 is MNHEY, CDR2 SVGAGI. Trimming removed 7 bases at V and 2 bases at J, with 12 bases between. The CDR3 has 14 residues. CDR3 in amino acids: CASKNRDPYNEQFF. The CDR3 region has the DNA TGTGCCAGCAAAAACAGGGACCCCTACAATGAGCAGTTCTTC.